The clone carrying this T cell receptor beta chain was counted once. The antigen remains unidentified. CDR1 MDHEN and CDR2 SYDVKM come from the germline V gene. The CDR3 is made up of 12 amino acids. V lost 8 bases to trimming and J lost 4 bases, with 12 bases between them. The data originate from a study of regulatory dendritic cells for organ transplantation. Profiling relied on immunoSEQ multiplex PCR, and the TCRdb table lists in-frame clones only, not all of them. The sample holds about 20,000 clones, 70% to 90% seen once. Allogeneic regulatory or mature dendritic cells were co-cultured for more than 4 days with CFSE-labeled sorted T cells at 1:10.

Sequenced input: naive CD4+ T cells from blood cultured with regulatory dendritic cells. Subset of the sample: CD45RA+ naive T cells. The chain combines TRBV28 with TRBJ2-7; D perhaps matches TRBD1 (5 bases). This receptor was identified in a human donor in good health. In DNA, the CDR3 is TGTGCCAGCGGGCAGGGATTTTACGAGCAGTACTTC. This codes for CASGQGFYEQYF.